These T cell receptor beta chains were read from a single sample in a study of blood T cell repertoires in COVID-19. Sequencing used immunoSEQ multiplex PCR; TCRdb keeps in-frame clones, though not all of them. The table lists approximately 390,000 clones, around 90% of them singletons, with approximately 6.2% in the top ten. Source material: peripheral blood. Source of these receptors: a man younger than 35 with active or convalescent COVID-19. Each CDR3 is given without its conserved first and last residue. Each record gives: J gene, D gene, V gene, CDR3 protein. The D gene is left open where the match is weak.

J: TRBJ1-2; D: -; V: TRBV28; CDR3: ASNSPGGVNYGYT
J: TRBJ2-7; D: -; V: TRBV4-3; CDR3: ASSQDAVHGRAYEQY
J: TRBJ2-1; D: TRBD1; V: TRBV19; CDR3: ASRPEGQGYNEQF
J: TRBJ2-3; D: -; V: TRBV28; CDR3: ASSLTDFISTDTQY
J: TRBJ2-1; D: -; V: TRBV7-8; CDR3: ASSSAGEEYNEQF
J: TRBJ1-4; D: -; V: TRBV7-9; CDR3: ASSFLIVATNEKLF
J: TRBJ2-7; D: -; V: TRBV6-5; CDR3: ASSYSGDYLSYEQY
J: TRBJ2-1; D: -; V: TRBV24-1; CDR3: ATSPAQPSSYNEQF
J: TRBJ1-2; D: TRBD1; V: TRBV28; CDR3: ASSSPSGQYNYGYT
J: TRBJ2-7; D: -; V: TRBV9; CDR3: ASSPAGERYYEQY
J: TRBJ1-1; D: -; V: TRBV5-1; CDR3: ASSLDRVNTEAF
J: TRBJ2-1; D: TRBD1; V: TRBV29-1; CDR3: SVAPTGALYNEQF
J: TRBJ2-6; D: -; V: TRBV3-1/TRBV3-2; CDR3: ASSQVQKVGVLT
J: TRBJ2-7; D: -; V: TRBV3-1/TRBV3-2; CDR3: ASSPDSYEQY
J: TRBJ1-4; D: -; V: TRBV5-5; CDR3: ASSLARGINEKLF
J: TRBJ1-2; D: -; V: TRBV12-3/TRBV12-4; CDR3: ASSSGGVGYT
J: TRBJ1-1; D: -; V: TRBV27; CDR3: ASTLSWGVGTEAF
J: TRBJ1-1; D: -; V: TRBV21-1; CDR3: ASRRGRMNTEAF
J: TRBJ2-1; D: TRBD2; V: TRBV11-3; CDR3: ASSSGTSGGYNEQF
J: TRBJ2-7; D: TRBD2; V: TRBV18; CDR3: ASSPLPSGSGARYEQY
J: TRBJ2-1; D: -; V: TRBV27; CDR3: ASSSIGQLSYNEQF
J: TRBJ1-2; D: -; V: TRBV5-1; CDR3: ASSHKSQANYGYT
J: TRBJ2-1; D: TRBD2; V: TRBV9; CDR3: ASSRGGNEQF
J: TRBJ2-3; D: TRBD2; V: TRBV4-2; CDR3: ASSHRLAGSTDTQY
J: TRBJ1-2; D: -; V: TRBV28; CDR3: ASSFSGFGYT
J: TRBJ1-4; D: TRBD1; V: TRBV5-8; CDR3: ASSGQGGANEKLF
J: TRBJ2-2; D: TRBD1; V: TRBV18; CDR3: ASSPGQGGTGELF
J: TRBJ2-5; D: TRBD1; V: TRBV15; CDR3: ATSPDRDWETQY
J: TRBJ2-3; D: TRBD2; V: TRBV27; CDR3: ASSGLAGFTDTQY
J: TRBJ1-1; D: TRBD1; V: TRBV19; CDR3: ASSSGQGSTEAF
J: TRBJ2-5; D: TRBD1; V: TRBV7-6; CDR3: ASSLGFPGQGVGNQETQY
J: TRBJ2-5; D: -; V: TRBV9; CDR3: ASSAPGLSETQY
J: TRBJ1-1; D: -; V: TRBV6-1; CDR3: ASSDRKNTEAF
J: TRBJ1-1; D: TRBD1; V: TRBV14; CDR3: ASSQGFRGTEAF
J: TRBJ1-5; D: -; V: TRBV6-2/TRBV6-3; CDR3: ASSRSMPGNQPQH
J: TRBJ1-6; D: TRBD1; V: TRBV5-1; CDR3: ASSLDGQGSSYNSPLH
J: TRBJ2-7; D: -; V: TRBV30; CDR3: AWSGGGYEQY
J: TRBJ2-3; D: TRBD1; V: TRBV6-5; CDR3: ASSPGQGADTQY
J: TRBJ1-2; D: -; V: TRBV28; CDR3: ASSQLQGYGYT
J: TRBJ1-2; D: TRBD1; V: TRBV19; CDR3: ASSIGQGGHGYT
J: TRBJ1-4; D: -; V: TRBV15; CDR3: ATSLRRSEKLF
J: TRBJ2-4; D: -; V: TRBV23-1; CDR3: ASSQALTVKNIQY
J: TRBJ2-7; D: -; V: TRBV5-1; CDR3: AANLSGRASYEQY
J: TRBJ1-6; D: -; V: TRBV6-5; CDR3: ASNLLINSPLH
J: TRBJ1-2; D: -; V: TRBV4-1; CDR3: ASSRLGLSNYGYT
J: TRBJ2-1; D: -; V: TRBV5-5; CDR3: ASSFTPGGQGEQF
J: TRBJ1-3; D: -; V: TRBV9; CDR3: ASSEIRGGVGYSGNTIY
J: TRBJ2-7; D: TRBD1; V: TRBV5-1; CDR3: ASSLVGDSPYEQY
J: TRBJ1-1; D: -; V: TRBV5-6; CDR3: ASSPGMNTEAF
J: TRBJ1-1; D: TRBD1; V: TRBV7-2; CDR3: ASSFGQGITEAF
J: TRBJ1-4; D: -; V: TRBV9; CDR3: ASSVGLGQRKEKLF
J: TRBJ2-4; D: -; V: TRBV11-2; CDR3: ASSPLSRGPQNIQY
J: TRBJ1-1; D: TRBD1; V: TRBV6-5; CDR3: ASSPTGGRTEAF
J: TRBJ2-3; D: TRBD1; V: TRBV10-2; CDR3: ATGQGTDTQY
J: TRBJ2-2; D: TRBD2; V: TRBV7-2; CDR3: ASSYGTSGDHSLF
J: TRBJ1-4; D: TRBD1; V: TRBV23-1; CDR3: ASSQTTGENEKLF
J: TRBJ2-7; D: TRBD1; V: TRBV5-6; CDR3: ASSFTGVPDEQY